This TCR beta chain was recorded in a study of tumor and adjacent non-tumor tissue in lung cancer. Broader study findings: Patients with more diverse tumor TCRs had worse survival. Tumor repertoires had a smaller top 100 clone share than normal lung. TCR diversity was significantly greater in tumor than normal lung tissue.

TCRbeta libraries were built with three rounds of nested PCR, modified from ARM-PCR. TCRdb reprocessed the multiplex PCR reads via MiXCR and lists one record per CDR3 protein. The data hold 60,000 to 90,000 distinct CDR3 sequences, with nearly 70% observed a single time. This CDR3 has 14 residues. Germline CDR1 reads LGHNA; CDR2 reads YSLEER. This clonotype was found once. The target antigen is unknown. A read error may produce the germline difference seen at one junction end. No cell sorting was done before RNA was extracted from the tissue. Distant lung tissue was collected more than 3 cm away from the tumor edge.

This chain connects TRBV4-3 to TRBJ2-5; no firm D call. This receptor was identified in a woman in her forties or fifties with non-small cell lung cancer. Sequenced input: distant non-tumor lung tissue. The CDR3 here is CVSSQDQVWETQYF. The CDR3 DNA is TGTGTCAGCAGCCAAGACCAGGTGTGGGAGACCCAGTACTTC.